The following is a T cell receptor (beta chain) sequence with its context. Multiplex PCR in two rounds served to amplify TCR beta CDR3 from genomic DNA. The use of primers specific to each TRBV and TRBJ gene characterized first-round PCR. TCRdb used MiXCR to reprocess the multiplex PCR reads, holding one entry per CDR3 protein. The table lists about 12,000 distinct CDR3 sequences, 50% to 65% of them singletons, with 20% to 25% in the top ten. V lost 5 bases to trimming and J lost 6 bases; unmatched junction nucleotides: 8. Germline CDR1 is SQVTM and CDR2 is ANQGSEA. This CDR3 spans 13 amino acids. This sample stems from a study of prognosis after radiotherapy for stage I lung cancer.

The sample consisted of PBMCs, taken before or after stereotactic body radiation therapy (not recorded which). V gene TRBV29-1 combines with J gene TRBJ1-1, with 8 bases identical to TRBD1. The sequence was obtained from a donor at least 50 years old with non-small cell lung cancer. The CDR3 spells CSVRTGTGSEAFF. The DNA of the CDR3 is TGCAGCGTTCGGACAGGGACGGGGTCTGAAGCTTTCTTT. The full variable domain, its missing parts supplied by reference TRBV29-1 and TRBJ1-1, is SAVISQKPSRDICQRGTSLTIQCQVDSQVTMMFWYRQQPGQSLTLIATANQGSEATYESGFVIDKFPISRPNLTFSTLTVSNMSPEDSSIYLCSVRTGTGSEAFFGQGTRLTVV.